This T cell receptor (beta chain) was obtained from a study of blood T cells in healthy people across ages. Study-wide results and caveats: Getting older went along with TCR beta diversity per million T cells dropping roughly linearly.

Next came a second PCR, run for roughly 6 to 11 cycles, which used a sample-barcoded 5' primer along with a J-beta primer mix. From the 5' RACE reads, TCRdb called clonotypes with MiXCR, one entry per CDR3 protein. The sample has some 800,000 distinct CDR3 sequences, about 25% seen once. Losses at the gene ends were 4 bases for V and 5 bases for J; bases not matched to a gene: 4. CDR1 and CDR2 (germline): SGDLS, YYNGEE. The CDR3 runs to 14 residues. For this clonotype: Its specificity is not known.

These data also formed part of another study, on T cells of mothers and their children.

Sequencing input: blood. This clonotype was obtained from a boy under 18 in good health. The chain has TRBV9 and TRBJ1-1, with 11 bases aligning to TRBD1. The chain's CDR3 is CASSPRDRGTEAFF. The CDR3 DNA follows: TGTGCCAGCAGCCCTCGGGACAGGGGGACTGAAGCTTTCTTT. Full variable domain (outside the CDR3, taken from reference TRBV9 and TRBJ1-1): DSGVTQTPKHLITATGQRVTLRCSPRSGDLSVYWYQQSLDQGLQFLIQYYNGEERAKGNILERFSAQQFPDLHSELNLSSLELGDSALYFCASSPRDRGTEAFFGQGTRLTVV.